Sequencing of this T cell receptor beta chain was carried out in a study of shared clonotypes between healthy human individuals. Whole-study results and caveats: Memory subsets had estimated richness that was generally smaller than that of naive subsets.

Sequencing used immunoSEQ multiplex PCR; TCRdb keeps in-frame clones, though not all of them. Altogether 400,000 to 600,000 clones are present, roughly 95% being singletons, with the ten largest covering about 0.06%. The CDR3 has 16 amino acids. With V trimmed by 1 base and J by 5 bases, 14 bases remained unmatched. Germline CDR1 reads SQVTM; CDR2 reads ANQGSEA. On this clone: Its antigen is still unknown.

The sequenced sample consisted of naive CD4+ T cells sorted from blood. Stated subset: CD45RA+ positively selected. The TCR originated in a woman aged 30 to 39 in good health. The gene calls are TRBV29-1 and TRBJ2-7, with TRBD2 matching over 7 bases. The CDR3 sequence: CSVEGDGAGLGDEQYF. The CDR3 DNA sequence: TGCAGCGTTGAAGGGGACGGAGCGGGACTGGGGGACGAGCAGTACTTC.